These 32 T cell receptor beta chains came from one sample sequenced in a study of regulatory T cells in long-lasting Graves disease. Time point noted: newly diagnosed GD, antithyroid drugs for less than 3 months. PBMC-derived RNA was used for the TCR library. Arm-PCR with iRepertoire HTBI primers amplified the CDR3 regions for these TCR beta libraries. Via MiXCR, TCRdb re-called the multiplex PCR reads, giving one row per CDR3 protein. Of approximately 350,000 distinct CDR3 sequences listed, 15% to 20% are singletons. The data were also submitted as part of a second study, on T cells in Graves' hyperthyroidism and ophthalmopathy.

The sample consisted of peripheral blood mononuclear cells (PBMCs), taken at new diagnosis, from a patient treated with antithyroid drugs. The source is a woman between 18 and 30 years old with Graves disease.

This clonotype was seen ten or more times. The chain joins TRBV12-3 or TRBV12-4 to TRBJ1-1, with D tentatively TRBD1 (6 bases). V lost 5 bases, J lost 5 bases, and 18 bases lay in between. The CDR3 is made up of 15 amino acids. This CDR3 reads CASSLGGGIGTEAFF. CDR3 DNA sequence: TGTGCCAGCAGTCTTGGGGGCGGGATCGGAACTGAAGCTTTCTTT.

This clonotype was counted ten times or more. V is TRBV20-1 and J is TRBJ2-7; D remains unclear. V lost 0 bases and J lost 3, with 9 bases in between. CDR1 and CDR2 (germline): DFQATT, SNEGSKA (reference sequence). The CDR3 loop spans 13 amino acids. The CDR3 is CSARDQRDYEQYF. The DNA for the CDR3 is TGCAGTGCTAGAGATCAAAGGGACTACGAGCAGTACTTC.

The sample holds many counts of this clonotype. The chain couples TRBV20-1 to TRBJ2-1; TRBD2 aligns across 10 bases. There are 15 residues in the CDR3. The V segment lost 7 bases and the J segment 8 bases; nucleotides outside the gene matches: 14. Germline loops: CDR1 DFQATT, CDR2 SNEGSKA (reference sequence). CDR3 sequence: CSVGPPSGRLDEQFF. The CDR3 DNA reads as TGCAGTGTAGGCCCTCCTAGCGGGAGATTGGATGAGCAGTTCTTC.

V is TRBV6-2 or TRBV6-3 and J is TRBJ1-2, with D unresolved. The CDR3 has 14 amino acids. Germline CDR1 and CDR2: MNHEY and SVGEGT. Trimming took off 5 bases at V and 7 bases at J, with 17 bases between the two ends. This chain's CDR3 is CASSAGSPGRGYTF. The DNA of the CDR3 is TGTGCCAGCAGTGCCGGTTCGCCAGGCCGTGGCTACACCTTC.

About this clonotype: A read error is possible here, since a much larger clone lies one base away. This chain links TRBV6-1 with TRBJ1-1, with TRBD1 matching over 7 bases. Germline V CDR1 and CDR2: MNHNS, SASEGT. This CDR3 is 15 amino acids long. V was clipped by 6 bases and J by 4 bases; unmatched bases: 11. The CDR3 DNA sequence: TGTGCCAGCAGCCTAAGCTGGACAGGTAGCACTGAAGCTTTCTTT. Residues: CASSLSWTGSTEAFF.

This clonotype has ten or more counts. The chain joins TRBV20-1 to TRBJ2-3, with 11 nucleotides matching TRBD2. CDR3 size: 15 residues. Germline values: CDR1 DFQATT, CDR2 SNEGSKA (reference sequence). The V and J ends lost 4 bases and 1 base, in that order; junction bases with no gene match: 4. CDR3 bases: TGCAGTGCTATTAGCGGGAGGGTGGGCACAGATACGCAGTATTTT. Encoded protein: CSAISGRVGTDTQYF.

This clonotype was seen repeatedly, ten times or more. The CDR3 region has the DNA TGTGCCAGCAGCGTAGGTGCTAGCGGGATGGGCGAGCAGTTCTTC. It codes for CASSVGASGMGEQFF. The gene calls are TRBV9 and TRBJ2-1; 9 bases are a match to TRBD2. Germline CDR1 SGDLS, CDR2 YYNGEE. The ends lost 0 bases at V and 10 bases at J; junction bases unmatched: 8. The CDR3 spans 15 residues.

Regarding this clonotype: Just one base apart from a much larger clone, this may be a read error. The V gene is TRBV7-3, the J gene TRBJ1-1, with D tentatively TRBD1 (5 bases). The germline V gene has CDR1 SGHTA and CDR2 FQGTGA. The CDR3 consists of 14 residues. In DNA, the CDR3 is TGTGCCAGCCGCTTAATACAGGTGAACACTGAAGCTTTCTTT. It yields the protein CASRLIQVNTEAFF.

A note on this clonotype: A much larger clone differs from this one at a single base, so this may be a read error. This rearrangement joins TRBV6-1 to TRBJ1-1, with 7 bases lining up with TRBD1. CDR1 and CDR2 from the germline V gene are MNHNS and SASEGT. The CDR3 spans 12 residues. The junction had 7 bases not matched to a gene; V was cut back by 3 bases and J by 12 bases. The CDR3 sequence: CASSDLARGTFF. Here the CDR3 DNA reads TGTGCCAGCAGTGACCTGGCCAGGGGGACTTTCTTT.

The chain employs TRBV12-3 or TRBV12-4 and TRBJ1-1, with a weak D call TRBD1 (6 bases). CDR3 length equals 14 residues. V lost 2 bases to trimming and J lost 5 bases, with 12 bases between them. The CDR3 loop is CASSLRGGRTEAFF. In nucleotides, the CDR3 is TGTGCCAGCAGTTTAAGGGGGGGTAGGACTGAAGCTTTCTTT.

This clonotype was recorded at least ten times. The rearrangement links TRBV13 to TRBJ2-7; TRBD1 agrees at 8 bases. The germline gives CDR1 PRHDT, CDR2 FYEKMQ (reference sequence). The CDR3 contains 15 residues. V dropped 3 bases and J dropped 0; count of bases not matched to a gene: 4. CDR3 coding DNA: TGTGCCAGCAGCTTTACCGGGACAGGCTCCTACGAGCAGTACTTC. It is translated as CASSFTGTGSYEQYF. The full variable domain, rest sourced from reference TRBV13 and TRBJ2-7, is AAGVIQSPRHLIKEKRETATLKCYPIPRHDTVYWYQQGPGQDPQFLISFYEKMQSDKGSIPDRFSAQQFSDYHSELNMSSLELGDSALYFCASSFTGTGSYEQYFGPGTRLTVT.

At least ten counts were recorded for this clonotype. V usage is TRBV28 and J usage is TRBJ2-7, with a weak D call TRBD2 (5 bases). This CDR3 region has 15 residues. The V end lost 6 bases, the J end lost 3 bases, and 18 bases lay between the germline ends. The V gene's germline CDR1 is MDHEN and CDR2 SYDVKM. CDR3 loop: CASSPGTGRHYEQYF. The CDR3 DNA sequence: TGTGCCAGCAGCCCTGGTACGGGGAGACACTACGAGCAGTACTTC.

This chain uses TRBV20-1 with TRBJ1-5; 7 nucleotides align to TRBD1. The CDR3 length is 15 residues. With V trimmed by 5 bases and J by 2 bases, 9 bases remained unmatched. Germline V gives CDR1 DFQATT, CDR2 SNEGSKA (reference sequence). CDR3 nucleotides: TGCAGTGCTGGAGGGGGCGGGTTGGGCAATCAGCCCCAGCATTTT. Its protein product is CSAGGGGLGNQPQHF.

The genes are TRBV7-8 and TRBJ2-2; no clear D gene. Germline CDR1 and CDR2: SGHVS and FQNEAQ. The CDR3 sequence is 15 residues long. The V end lost 2 bases, the J end lost 3 bases, and 10 bases lay between the germline ends. CDR3 nucleotides: TGTGCCAGCAGCTTACAACCCGATTACACCGGGGAGCTGTTTTTT. Translating it yields CASSLQPDYTGELFF.

The J gene is TRBJ1-1, the V gene TRBV7-9; weak D call: TRBD1 (5 bases). V was pared by 5 bases and J by 0 bases, with 13 bases between. Germline-derived CDR1 and CDR2 are SEHNR and FQNEAQ (reference sequence). This CDR3 is 15 amino acids long. In DNA, the CDR3 is TGTGCCAGCAGCCCGCGGACGGACATGAACACTGAAGCTTTCTTT. Translated: CASSPRTDMNTEAFF.

Ten or more counts support this clonotype. The chain joins TRBV7-9 to TRBJ2-7, with TRBD1 matching 9 bases. This CDR3 has 11 amino acids. J gave up 13 bases and V 5 bases, and 6 bases lay outside the gene matches. The V gene's germline CDR1 is SEHNR and CDR2 FQNEAQ (reference sequence). The CDR3 here is CASSQDRGEYF. CDR3 DNA: TGTGCCAGCAGCCAAGACAGGGGGGAATACTTC.

This clonotype was seen more than once but under ten times. The CDR3 sequence: CASPGFRGYTF. The CDR3 region has the DNA TGTGCCAGCCCGGGGTTTCGCGGCTACACCTTC. J is TRBJ1-2 and V is TRBV25-1, with unresolved D. Between the trimmed V and J ends, which lost 8 bases and 8 bases, there was a span of 12 bases. Germline loops: CDR1 MGHDK, CDR2 SYGVNS. The CDR3 sequence is 11 residues long.

This clonotype was found many times. This chain uses TRBV13 with TRBJ2-3; no firm D call. V lost 7 bases, J lost 5 bases, and 7 bases lay in between. Germline CDR1 PRHDT, CDR2 FYEKMQ (reference sequence). The CDR3 spans 11 residues. The CDR3 nucleotides are TGTGCCAGCACCTCGGTAGATACGCAGTATTTT. Its protein product is CASTSVDTQYF.

Here the CDR3 DNA reads TGTGCCAGCAGCTTTCGGGGGGCCGGCTACGAGCAGTACTTC. It codes for CASSFRGAGYEQYF. V is TRBV5-5 and J is TRBJ2-7, with TRBD2 as a possible D gene (7 bases). Between the trimmed V and J ends, which lost 2 bases and 3 bases, there was a span of 12 bases. Per the germline V gene, CDR1 is SGHKS and CDR2 is YYEKEE (reference sequence). The CDR3 has 14 amino acids.

This clonotype was detected ten times or more. The CDR3 here is CASSLLIGNTGELFF. The CDR3 DNA reads as TGTGCCAGCAGTTTGTTGATAGGGAACACCGGGGAGCTGTTTTTT. The chain has TRBV27 and TRBJ2-2; D gene uncertain. The CDR3 sequence is 15 residues long. V was shortened by 3 bases and J by 1 base, with 9 bases between the two germline ends. CDR1 is MNHEY and CDR2 is SMNVEV in the germline V gene (reference sequence).

This clonotype was counted ten times or more. The rearrangement uses TRBV19 and TRBJ2-3; TRBD2 is a possible D gene (6 bases). Per germline, CDR1 LNHDA and CDR2 SQIVND (reference sequence). V was shortened by 5 bases and J by 3 bases, with 24 bases between the two germline ends. The CDR3 is made up of 18 amino acids. CDR3 in DNA: TGTGCCAGTAGTGCGGGACGGAAGGCTCACCAGCGGACAGATACGCAGTATTTT. Translated, it gives CASSAGRKAHQRTDTQYF.

The rearrangement uses TRBV7-6 and TRBJ2-7, with D perhaps matching TRBD1 (6 bases). CDR3 length: 13 amino acids. CDR1 SGHVS and CDR2 FNYEAQ come from the germline V gene. Trimming took off 5 bases at V and 3 bases at J, with 11 bases between the two ends. The CDR3 coding sequence is TGTGCCAGCAGCCCGCCAGGGGACTACGAGCAGTACTTC. It encodes CASSPPGDYEQYF. The whole variable domain, remainder taken from reference TRBV7-6 and TRBJ2-7, is GAGVSQSPRYKVTKRGQDVALRCDPISGHVSLYWYRQALGQGPEFLTYFNYEAQQDKSGLPNDRFSAERPEGSISTLTIQRTEQRDSAMYRCASSPPGDYEQYFGPGTRLTVT.

CDR3 region: CASSLISGGELFF. For the CDR3, the DNA is TGTGCCAGCAGTTTGATCTCAGGAGGGGAGCTGTTTTTT. The rearrangement uses TRBV27 and TRBJ2-2, with D hard to call. The V end was cut by 3 bases, the J end by 8 bases, with 10 bases between. The CDR3 extends over 13 amino acids. Germline-derived CDR1 and CDR2 are MNHEY and SMNVEV (reference sequence).

This clonotype was detected a few times. The chain is built from TRBV7-2 and TRBJ1-6; no clear D gene. V dropped 0 bases and J dropped 7 bases, with 10 bases sitting between them. This CDR3 is 15 amino acids long. Germline V gene sequence: CDR1 SGHTA, CDR2 FQGNSA. The CDR3 DNA reads as TGTGCCAGCAGCTTAGCGGAGACGGTCAATTCACCCCTCCACTTT. Amino acids: CASSLAETVNSPLHF. Together with reference TRBV7-2 and TRBJ1-6, the CDR3 gives the full variable domain: GAGVSQSPSNKVTEKGKDVELRCDPISGHTALYWYRQSLGQGLEFLIYFQGNSAPDKSGLPSDRFSAERTGGSVSTLTIQRTQQEDSAVYLCASSLAETVNSPLHFGNGTRLTVT.

This clonotype was recorded at least ten times. The chain couples TRBV6-5 to TRBJ2-1; 9 positions match TRBD2. With 0 bases clipped from V and 2 bases from J, the junction kept 11 bases outside the gene matches. Per germline, CDR1 MNHEY and CDR2 SVGAGI. The CDR3 runs to 19 residues. The DNA of the CDR3 is TGTGCCAGCAGTTACTCGATTCTCGGCGGGAGGGAACCCTACAATGAGCAGTTCTTC. It codes for CASSYSILGGREPYNEQFF.

This clonotype was counted at least ten times. The limits of the CDR3 on the DNA are not certain, so only TCRdb's listed CDR3 is given. J is TRBJ1-6 and V is TRBV11-1. The germline V gene encodes CDR1 SGHAT and CDR2 FQDESV (reference sequence). The CDR3 spans 13 residues, counting both ends. CDR3 region: CASSFGSGSPLHF.

This clonotype was detected ten times or more. The chain recombines TRBV5-1 with TRBJ1-6; D unresolved. The CDR3 spans 15 residues. Per the germline V gene, CDR1 is SGHRS and CDR2 is YFSETQ. V dropped 4 bases and J dropped 8 bases, with 16 bases sitting between them. This chain's CDR3 is CASSPRPPYYSPLHF. Written as DNA, the CDR3 is TGCGCCAGCAGCCCGAGGCCCCCGTATTATTCACCCCTCCACTTT.

Many counts were recorded for this clonotype. V gene TRBV7-9 combines with J gene TRBJ2-5, with D unclear. The CDR3 is made up of 13 amino acids. Germline CDR1 SEHNR, CDR2 FQNEAQ (reference sequence). V was trimmed by 1 base and J by 5 bases, leaving 8 bases between them. The chain's CDR3 is CASSLGLEETQYF. The CDR3 region has the DNA TGTGCCAGCAGCTTAGGATTGGAGGAGACCCAGTACTTC. Full variable domain (missing parts from reference TRBV7-9 and TRBJ2-5): DTGVSQNPRHKITKRGQNVTFRCDPISEHNRLYWYRQTLGQGPEFLTYFQNEAQLEKSRLLSDRFSAERPKGSFSTLEIQRTEQGDSAMYLCASSLGLEETQYFGPGTRLLVL.

This clonotype was detected only a few times. This chain links TRBV15 with TRBJ2-5; D may match TRBD1 or TRBD2 (6 bases each). Trimming removed 5 bases at V and 3 bases at J, with 10 bases between. This CDR3 region has 13 residues. Germline CDR1 and CDR2: LNHNV and YYDKDF (reference sequence). The CDR3 nucleotides are TGTGCCACCAGCGTAGGGGGGAAAGAGACCCAGTACTTC. As protein: CATSVGGKETQYF.

The chain combines TRBV12-3 or TRBV12-4 with TRBJ1-1, with a weak D call TRBD1 (5 bases). This CDR3 comprises 14 residues. Trimming cost V 7 bases and J 1 base, with 13 bases left between them. CDR3 region: CASTPGSANTEAFF. In DNA form, the CDR3 reads TGTGCCAGCACCCCAGGGAGTGCGAACACTGAAGCTTTCTTT.

This clonotype has at least ten counts. V usage is TRBV9 and J usage is TRBJ1-2; no definite D call. The CDR3 is 14 residues long. V lost 6 bases, J lost 2 bases, and 14 bases lay in between. The germline V gene has CDR1 SGDLS and CDR2 YYNGEE. The CDR3 here is CASTFNGANYGYTF. The CDR3, as DNA: TGTGCCAGCACCTTCAACGGAGCCAACTATGGCTACACCTTC.

The chain is built from TRBV20-1 and TRBJ2-3; 9 nucleotides match TRBD2. V lost 5 bases, J lost 0 bases, and 12 bases stayed unmatched. Germline V gene data show CDR1 as DFQATT and CDR2 as SNEGSKA (reference sequence). The CDR3 extends over 17 amino acids. The CDR3 nucleotides are TGCAGTGCTGACTCCGGGGGGCTAGCGGGGAGCACAGATACGCAGTATTTT. Translated, it gives CSADSGGLAGSTDTQYF.